A selection of T cell receptor beta chains follows, all from one sample in a study of blood T cell repertoires in COVID-19. The method was immunoSEQ multiplex PCR; TCRdb's version includes in-frame clones alone and lacks a portion of them. Of approximately 170,000 clones listed, about 86% were seen once; the top ten hold approximately 2.4%. The specimen sequenced was peripheral blood. The receptor set was obtained from a human donor with acute or convalescent COVID-19. The donor label of this sample is uncertain. CDR3s leave out the opening cysteine and the closing phenylalanine or tryptophan. The order of the fields is V gene, J gene, D gene, CDR3 protein. The D gene is left open where the match is weak.

TRBV6-5,TRBJ1-3,TRBD1,ASRDRPISGNTIY
TRBV30,TRBJ2-5,TRBD2,AWTSGGAYQETQY
TRBV7-3,TRBJ1-2,TRBD1,ASSLQGAGGYT
TRBV2,TRBJ1-2,-,ASSNTYGYT
TRBV5-1,TRBJ2-5,TRBD2,ASSISGRRETQY
TRBV7-2,TRBJ1-5,-,ASSYQDNQPQH
TRBV19,TRBJ1-2,TRBD1,ASSPGQGGYT
TRBV4-1,TRBJ2-1,-,ASSQERDRF
TRBV9,TRBJ1-1,TRBD1,ASSGTGESTEAF
TRBV19,TRBJ1-1,-,ASSITGQNTEAF
TRBV3-1/TRBV3-2,TRBJ1-3,-,ASSQDPSISGNTIY
TRBV29-1,TRBJ2-2,TRBD2,SVGGEGKATGELF
TRBV5-1,TRBJ2-3,-,ASSLNRPEQDTQY
TRBV3-1/TRBV3-2,TRBJ2-3,TRBD2,ASSQHPGLAQA
TRBV3-1/TRBV3-2,TRBJ2-3,TRBD2,ASSPTRTSGYSTDTQY